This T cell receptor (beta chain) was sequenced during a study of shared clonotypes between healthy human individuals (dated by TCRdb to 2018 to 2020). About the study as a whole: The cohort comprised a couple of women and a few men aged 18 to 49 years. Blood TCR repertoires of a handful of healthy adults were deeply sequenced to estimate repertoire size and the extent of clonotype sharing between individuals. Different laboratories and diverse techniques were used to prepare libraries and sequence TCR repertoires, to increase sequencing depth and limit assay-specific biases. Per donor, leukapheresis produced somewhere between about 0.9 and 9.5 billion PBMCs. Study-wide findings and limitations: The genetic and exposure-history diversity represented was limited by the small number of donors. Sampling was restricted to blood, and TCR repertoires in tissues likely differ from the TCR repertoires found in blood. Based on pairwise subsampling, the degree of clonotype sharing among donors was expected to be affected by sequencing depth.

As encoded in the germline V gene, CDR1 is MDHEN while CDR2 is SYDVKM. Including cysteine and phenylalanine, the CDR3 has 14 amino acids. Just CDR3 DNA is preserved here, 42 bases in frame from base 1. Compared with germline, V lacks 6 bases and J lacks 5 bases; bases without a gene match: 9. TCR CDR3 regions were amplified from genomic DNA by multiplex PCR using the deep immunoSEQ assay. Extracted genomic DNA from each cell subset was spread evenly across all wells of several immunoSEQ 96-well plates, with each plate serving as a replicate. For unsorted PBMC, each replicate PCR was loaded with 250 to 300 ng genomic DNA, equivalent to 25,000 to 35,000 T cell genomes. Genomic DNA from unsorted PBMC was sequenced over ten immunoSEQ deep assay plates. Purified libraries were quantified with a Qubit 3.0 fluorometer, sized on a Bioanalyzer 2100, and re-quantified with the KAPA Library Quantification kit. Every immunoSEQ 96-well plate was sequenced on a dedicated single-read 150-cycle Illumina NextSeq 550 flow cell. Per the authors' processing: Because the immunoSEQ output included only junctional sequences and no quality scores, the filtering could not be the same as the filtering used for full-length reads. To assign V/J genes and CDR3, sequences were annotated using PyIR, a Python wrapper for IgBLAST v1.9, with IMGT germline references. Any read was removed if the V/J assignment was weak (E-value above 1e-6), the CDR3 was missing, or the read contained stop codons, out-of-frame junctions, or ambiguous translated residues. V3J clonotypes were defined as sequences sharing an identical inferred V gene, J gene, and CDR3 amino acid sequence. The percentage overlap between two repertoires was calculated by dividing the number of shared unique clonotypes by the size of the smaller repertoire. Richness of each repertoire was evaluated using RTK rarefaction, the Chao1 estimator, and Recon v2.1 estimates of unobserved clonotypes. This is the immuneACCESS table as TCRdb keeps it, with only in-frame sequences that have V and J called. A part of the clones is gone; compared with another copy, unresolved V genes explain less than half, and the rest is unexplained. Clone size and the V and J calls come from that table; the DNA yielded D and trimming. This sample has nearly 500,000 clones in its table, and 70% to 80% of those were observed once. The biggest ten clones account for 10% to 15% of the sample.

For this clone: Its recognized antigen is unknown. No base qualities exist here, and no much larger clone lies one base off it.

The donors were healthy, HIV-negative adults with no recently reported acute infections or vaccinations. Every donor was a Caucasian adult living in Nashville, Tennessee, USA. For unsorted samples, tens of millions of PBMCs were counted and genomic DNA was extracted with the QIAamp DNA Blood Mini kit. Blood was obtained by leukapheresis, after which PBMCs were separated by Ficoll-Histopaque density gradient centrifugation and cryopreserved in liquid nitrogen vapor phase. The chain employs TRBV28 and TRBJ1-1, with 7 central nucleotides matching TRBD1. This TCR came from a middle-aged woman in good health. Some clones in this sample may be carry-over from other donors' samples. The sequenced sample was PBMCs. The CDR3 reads CASSAHRGSTEAFF. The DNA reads TGTGCCAGCAGCGCCCACAGGGGTTCTACTGAAGCTTTCTTT.